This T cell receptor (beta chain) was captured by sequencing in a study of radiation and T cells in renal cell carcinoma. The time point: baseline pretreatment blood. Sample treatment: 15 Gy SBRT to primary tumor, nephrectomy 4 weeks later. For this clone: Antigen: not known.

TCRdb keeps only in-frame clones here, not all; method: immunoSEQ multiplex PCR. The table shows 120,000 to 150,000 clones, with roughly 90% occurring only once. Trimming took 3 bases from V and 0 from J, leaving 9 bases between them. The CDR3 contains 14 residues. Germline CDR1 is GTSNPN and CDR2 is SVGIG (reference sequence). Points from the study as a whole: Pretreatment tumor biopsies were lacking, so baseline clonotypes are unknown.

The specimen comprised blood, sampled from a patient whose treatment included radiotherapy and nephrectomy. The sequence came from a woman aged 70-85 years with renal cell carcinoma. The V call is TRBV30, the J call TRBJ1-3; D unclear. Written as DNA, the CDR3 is TGTGCCTGGAGCCCGAAGGTCTCTGGAAACACCATATATTTT. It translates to CAWSPKVSGNTIYF. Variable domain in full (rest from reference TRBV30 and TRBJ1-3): SQTIHQWPATLVQPVGSPLSLECTVEGTSNPNLYWYRQAAGRGLQLLFYSVGIGQISSEVPQNLSASRPQDRQFILSSKKLLLSDSGFYLCAWSPKVSGNTIYFGEGSWLTVV.